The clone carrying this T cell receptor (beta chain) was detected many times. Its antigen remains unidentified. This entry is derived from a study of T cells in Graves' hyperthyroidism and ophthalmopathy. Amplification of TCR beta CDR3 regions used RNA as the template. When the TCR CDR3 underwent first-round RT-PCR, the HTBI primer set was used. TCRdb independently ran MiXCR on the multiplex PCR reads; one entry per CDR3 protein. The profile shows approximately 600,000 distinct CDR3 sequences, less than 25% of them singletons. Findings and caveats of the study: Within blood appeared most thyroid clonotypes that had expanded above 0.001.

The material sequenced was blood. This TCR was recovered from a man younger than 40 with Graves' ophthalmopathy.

As DNA, the CDR3 is TGCGCCAGCAGCTTGGCCGGGACCTCTTCCTACGAGCAGTACTTC. Its translation: CASSLAGTSSYEQYF. The chain couples TRBV5-1 to TRBJ2-7, with D possibly being TRBD1 or TRBD2 (5 bases each). The CDR3 loop spans 15 amino acids. The V end was cut by 0 bases, the J end by 1 base, with 11 bases between. Per germline, CDR1 SGHRS and CDR2 YFSETQ.